This passage covers 5 T cell receptor beta chains from one sample sequenced in a study of a mutant IDH1 vaccine in newly diagnosed glioma. TCRdb's table, derived via immunoSEQ multiplex PCR, lists solely in-frame clones and lacks some. This sample has tens of thousands of clones, with roughly 80% found just once. The time point: baseline, week 1 (first vaccination visit). Stated treatment: pre-vaccination baseline after standard-of-care therapy. Sequencing was performed on PBMCs, taken from a glioma patient treated with radiotherapy, temozolomide or both. The origin of the receptors is a woman in her thirties or forties with glioma.

The count of this clone is one. The genes are TRBV4-2 and TRBJ1-5; 8 bases are shared with TRBD1. J gave up 4 bases and V 0 bases, and 5 bases lay outside the gene matches. The germline CDR1 and CDR2 sequences are LGHNA and YNFKEQ. The CDR3 length is 16 residues. The CDR3: CASSQEGTGLNQPQHF. The CDR3 coding sequence is TGTGCCAGCAGCCAAGAGGGGACAGGTCTGAATCAGCCCCAGCATTTT.

The chain links TRBV7-6 to TRBJ2-7; D is ambiguous. V lost 5 bases and J 3 bases, leaving 14 bases between the germline ends. The CDR3 totals 14 residues. Germline V CDR1 and CDR2: SGHVS, FNYEAQ. The CDR3 loop is CASSPTEYYYEQYF. CDR3 DNA: TGTGCCAGCAGCCCGACTGAATATTACTACGAGCAGTACTTC.

The chain is built from TRBV4-3 and TRBJ2-7; a possible D gene is TRBD2 (6 bases). Trimming took 0 bases from V and 2 from J, leaving 14 bases between them. CDR3 length equals 16 residues. Germline CDR1 reads LGHNA; CDR2 reads YSLEER. The chain's CDR3 is CASSQDRTGDPYEQYF. CDR3 in DNA: TGCGCCAGCAGCCAAGATCGAACGGGGGACCCCTACGAGCAGTACTTC.

V and J are TRBV6-1 and TRBJ1-4, with a tentative D call TRBD1 (5 bases). Per germline, CDR1 MNHNS and CDR2 SASEGT. With 5 bases removed from V and 13 bases from J, the gap between germline ends came to 20 bases. CDR3 length: 14 amino acids. The CDR3 is CASSPNTPGPGLFF. DNA for the CDR3: TGTGCCAGCAGTCCTAATACTCCGGGACCCGGACTGTTTTTT.

This chain uses TRBV2 with TRBJ2-1; D is uncertain. Germline assignment: CDR1 SNHLY and CDR2 FYNNEI. Trimming cost V 7 bases and J 7 bases, with 8 bases left between them. The CDR3 length is 11 residues. The CDR3: CASNWPNEQFF. The CDR3 bases are TGTGCCAGCAATTGGCCGAATGAGCAGTTCTTC.